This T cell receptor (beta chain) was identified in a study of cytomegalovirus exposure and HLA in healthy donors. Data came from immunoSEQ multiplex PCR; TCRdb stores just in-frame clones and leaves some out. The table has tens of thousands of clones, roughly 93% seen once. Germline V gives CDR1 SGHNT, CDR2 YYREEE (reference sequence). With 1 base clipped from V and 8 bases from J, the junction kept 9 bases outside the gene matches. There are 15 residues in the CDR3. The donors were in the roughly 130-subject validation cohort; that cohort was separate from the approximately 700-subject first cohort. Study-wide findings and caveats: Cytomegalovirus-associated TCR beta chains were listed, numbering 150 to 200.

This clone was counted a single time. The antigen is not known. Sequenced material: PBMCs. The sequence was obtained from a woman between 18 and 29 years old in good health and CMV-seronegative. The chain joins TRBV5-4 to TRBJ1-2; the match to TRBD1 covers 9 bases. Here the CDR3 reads CASSLRGQGVDGYTF. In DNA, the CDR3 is TGTGCCAGCAGCTTGAGGGGACAGGGTGTGGACGGCTACACCTTC.